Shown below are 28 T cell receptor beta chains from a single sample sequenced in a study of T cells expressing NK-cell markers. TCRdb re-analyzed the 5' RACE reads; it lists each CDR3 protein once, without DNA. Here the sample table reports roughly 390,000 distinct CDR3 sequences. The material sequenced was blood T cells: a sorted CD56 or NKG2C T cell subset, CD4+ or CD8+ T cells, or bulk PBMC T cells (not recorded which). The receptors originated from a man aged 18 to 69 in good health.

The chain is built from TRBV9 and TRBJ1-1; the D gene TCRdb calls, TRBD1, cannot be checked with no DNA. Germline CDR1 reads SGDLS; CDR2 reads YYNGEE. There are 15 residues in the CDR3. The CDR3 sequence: CASSPVGGRNTEAFF.

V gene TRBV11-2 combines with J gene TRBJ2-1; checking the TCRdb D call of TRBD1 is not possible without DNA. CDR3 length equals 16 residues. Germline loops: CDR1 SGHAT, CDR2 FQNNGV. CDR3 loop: CASSLEGGRGYNEQFF.

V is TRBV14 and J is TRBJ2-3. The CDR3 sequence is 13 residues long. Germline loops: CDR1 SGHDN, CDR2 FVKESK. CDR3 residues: CASSLGLGDTQYF.

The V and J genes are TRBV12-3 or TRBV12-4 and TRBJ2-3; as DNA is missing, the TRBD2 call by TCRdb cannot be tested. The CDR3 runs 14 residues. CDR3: CASAGLAGRDTQYF.

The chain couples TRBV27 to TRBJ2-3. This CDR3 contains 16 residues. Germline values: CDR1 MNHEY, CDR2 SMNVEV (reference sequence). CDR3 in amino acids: CASRGIRGFRTDTQYF.

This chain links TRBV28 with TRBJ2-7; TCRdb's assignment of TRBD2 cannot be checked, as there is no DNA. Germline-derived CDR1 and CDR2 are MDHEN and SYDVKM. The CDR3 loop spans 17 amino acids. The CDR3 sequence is CASSLEGGLKRSYEQYF.

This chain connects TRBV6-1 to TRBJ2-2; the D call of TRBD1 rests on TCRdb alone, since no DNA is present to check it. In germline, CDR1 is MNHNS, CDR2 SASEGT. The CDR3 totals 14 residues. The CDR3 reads CASGSLSNTGELFF.

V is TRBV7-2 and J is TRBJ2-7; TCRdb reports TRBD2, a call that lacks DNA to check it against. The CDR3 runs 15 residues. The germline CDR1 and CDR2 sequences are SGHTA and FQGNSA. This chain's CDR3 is CASSFESGGFNEQYF. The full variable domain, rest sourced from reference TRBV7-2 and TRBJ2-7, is GAGVSQSPSNKVTEKGKDVELRCDPISGHTALYWYRQSLGQGLEFLIYFQGNSAPDKSGLPSDRFSAERTGGSVSTLTIQRTQQEDSAVYLCASSFESGGFNEQYFGPGTRLTVT.

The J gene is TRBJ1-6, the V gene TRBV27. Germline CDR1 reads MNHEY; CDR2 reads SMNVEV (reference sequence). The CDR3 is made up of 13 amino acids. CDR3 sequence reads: CASSLTINSPLHF.

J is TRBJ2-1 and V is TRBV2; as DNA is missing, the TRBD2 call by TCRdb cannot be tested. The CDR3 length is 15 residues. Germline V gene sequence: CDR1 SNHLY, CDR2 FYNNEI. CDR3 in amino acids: CASTRALSSYNEQFF.

The CDR3 loop reads CASSSGTGGIDTQYF. The chain carries TRBV7-9 and TRBJ2-3; TCRdb's assignment of TRBD1 cannot be checked, as there is no DNA. Germline V gene data show CDR1 as SEHNR and CDR2 as FQNEAQ (reference sequence). The CDR3 runs 15 residues.

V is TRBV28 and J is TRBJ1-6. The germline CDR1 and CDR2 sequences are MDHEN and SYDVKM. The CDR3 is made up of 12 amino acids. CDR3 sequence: CASSGLDSPLHF.

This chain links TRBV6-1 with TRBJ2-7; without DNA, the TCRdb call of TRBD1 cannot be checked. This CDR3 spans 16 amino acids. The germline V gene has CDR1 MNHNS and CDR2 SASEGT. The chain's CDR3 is CASRRGTGRNSYEQYF.

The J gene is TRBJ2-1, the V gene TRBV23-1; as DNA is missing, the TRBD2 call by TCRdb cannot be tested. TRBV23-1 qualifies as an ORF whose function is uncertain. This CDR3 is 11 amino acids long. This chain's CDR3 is CASSRIGQQFF.

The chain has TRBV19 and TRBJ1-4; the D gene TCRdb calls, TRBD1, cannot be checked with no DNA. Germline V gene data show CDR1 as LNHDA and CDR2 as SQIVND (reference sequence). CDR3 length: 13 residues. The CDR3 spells CASAPTGPEKLFF.

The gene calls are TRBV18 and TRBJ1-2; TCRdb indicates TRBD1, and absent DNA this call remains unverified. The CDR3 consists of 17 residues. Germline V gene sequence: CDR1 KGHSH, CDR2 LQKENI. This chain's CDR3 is CASSPPKGQGTNYGYTF.

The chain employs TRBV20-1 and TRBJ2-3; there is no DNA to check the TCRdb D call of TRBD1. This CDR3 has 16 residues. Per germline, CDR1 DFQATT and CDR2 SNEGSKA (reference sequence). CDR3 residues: CSAPARGPGSTDTQYF.

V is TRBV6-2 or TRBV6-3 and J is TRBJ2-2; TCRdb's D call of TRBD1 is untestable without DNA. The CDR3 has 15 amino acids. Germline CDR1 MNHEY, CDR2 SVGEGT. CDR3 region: CASSYGQADTGELFF.

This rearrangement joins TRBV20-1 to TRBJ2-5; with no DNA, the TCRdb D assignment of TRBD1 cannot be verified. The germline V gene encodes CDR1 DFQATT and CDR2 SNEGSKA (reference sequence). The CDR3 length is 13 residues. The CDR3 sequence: CSGRAGFGETQYF.

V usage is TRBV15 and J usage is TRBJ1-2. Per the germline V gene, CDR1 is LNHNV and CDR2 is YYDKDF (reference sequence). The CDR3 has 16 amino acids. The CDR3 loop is CATSRVGQSSPYGYTF.

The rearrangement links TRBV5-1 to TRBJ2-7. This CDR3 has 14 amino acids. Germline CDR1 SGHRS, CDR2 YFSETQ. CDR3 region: CASSLGQAFYEQYF.

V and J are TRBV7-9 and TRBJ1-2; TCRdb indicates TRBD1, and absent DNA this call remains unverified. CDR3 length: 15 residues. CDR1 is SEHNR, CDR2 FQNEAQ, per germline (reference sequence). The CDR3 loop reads CASSTTGQGGYGYTF.

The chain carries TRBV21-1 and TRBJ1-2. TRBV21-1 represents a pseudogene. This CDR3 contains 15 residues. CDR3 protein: CASSKEVRGNYGYTF.

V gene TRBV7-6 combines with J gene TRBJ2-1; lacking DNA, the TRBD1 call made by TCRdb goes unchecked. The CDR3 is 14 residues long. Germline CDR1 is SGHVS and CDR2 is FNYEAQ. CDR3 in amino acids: CASSLGESGGEQFF.

CDR3: CASSLRPSGNSPLHF. This chain links TRBV7-9 with TRBJ1-6. This CDR3 region has 15 residues. Germline V CDR1 and CDR2: SEHNR, FQNEAQ (reference sequence).

CDR3 sequence: CSASSMDLHYNEQFF. The rearrangement joins TRBV20-1 to TRBJ2-1. The germline gives CDR1 DFQATT, CDR2 SNEGSKA (reference sequence). The CDR3 is 15 residues long.

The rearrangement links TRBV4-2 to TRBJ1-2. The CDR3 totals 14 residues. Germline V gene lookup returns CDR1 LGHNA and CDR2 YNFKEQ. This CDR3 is CASSRSVTNYGYTF.

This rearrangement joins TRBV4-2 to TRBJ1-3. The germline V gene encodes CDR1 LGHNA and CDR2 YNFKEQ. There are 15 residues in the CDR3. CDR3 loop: CASSADGTSGNTIYF.